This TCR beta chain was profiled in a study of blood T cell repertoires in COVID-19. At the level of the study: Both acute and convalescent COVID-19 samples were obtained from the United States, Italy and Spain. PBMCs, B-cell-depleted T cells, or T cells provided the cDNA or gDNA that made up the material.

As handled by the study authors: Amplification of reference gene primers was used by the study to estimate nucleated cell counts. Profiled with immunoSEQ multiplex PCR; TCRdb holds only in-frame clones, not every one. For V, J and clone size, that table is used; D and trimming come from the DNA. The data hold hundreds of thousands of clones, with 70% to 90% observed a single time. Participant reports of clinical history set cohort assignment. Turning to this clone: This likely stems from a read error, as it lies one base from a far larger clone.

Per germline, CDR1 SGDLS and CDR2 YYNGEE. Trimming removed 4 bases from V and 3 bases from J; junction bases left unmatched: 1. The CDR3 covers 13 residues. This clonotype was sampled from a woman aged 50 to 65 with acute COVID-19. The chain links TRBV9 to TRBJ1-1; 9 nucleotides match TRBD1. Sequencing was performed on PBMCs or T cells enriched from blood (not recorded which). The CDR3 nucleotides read TGTGCCAGCAGCCGACAGGGGGACACTGAAGCTTTCTTT. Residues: CASSRQGDTEAFF.